The next 5 T cell receptor beta chains were all read from a single sample in a study of T cell responses to AZD1222 COVID-19 vaccine. Using immunoSEQ multiplex PCR, the repertoire was profiled, and TCRdb retains in-frame clones only, with some absent. The sample contains 150,000 or so clones, approximately 90% of which appear only once. Source: peripheral blood, taken on day 0 of AZD1222 vaccination. The receptor source for this set is an adult in good health.

The chain employs TRBV2 and TRBJ2-2; the D gene is possibly TRBD1 (5 bases). V was shortened by 6 bases and J by 6 bases, with 8 bases between the two germline ends. This CDR3 has 12 residues. Per the germline V gene, CDR1 is SNHLY and CDR2 is FYNNEI. CDR3 sequence reads: CASRRQSGELFF. DNA for the CDR3: TGTGCCAGCAGACGACAGTCCGGGGAGCTGTTTTTT.

The chain uses TRBV5-1 and TRBJ1-2; TRBD1 agrees at 9 bases. Germline lookup yields CDR1 SGHRS and CDR2 YFSETQ. The CDR3 has 13 amino acids. V was clipped by 4 bases and J by 6 bases; unmatched bases: 4. CDR3 DNA sequence: TGCGCCAGCAGCCCGGGGACAGGGAATGGCTACACCTTC. Amino acids: CASSPGTGNGYTF.

The rearrangement uses TRBV18 and TRBJ2-7, with D maybe TRBD1 (5 bases). V was pared by 2 bases and J by 5 bases, with 13 bases between. Germline lookup yields CDR1 KGHSH and CDR2 LQKENI. The CDR3 sequence is 14 residues long. The CDR3 region is CASSPKSREDEQYF. The CDR3 DNA reads as TGTGCCAGCTCACCAAAATCCAGGGAAGACGAGCAGTACTTC.

The rearrangement joins TRBV25-1 to TRBJ2-1; 8 positions match TRBD1. The V gene's germline CDR1 is MGHDK and CDR2 SYGVNS. The CDR3 sequence is 17 residues long. V trimming: 4 bases; J trimming: 5 bases; junction bases outside the gene matches: 13. CDR3 nucleotide sequence: TGTGCCAGCAGTGCCCTTTTGTTCGGACAGGGCCACAATGAGCAGTTCTTC. As protein: CASSALLFGQGHNEQFF.

The gene calls are TRBV7-8 and TRBJ2-7, with 15 bases fitting TRBD2. Germline-derived CDR1 and CDR2 are SGHVS and FQNEAQ. V trimming: 5 bases; J trimming: 4 bases; junction bases outside the gene matches: 12. There are 18 residues in the CDR3. CDR3: CASSQGLAGGQGGYEQYF. The CDR3 DNA follows: TGTGCCAGCAGCCAGGGACTAGCGGGAGGCCAAGGAGGTTACGAGCAGTACTTC.